This TCR beta chain came from a study of T-cell reconstitution after alpha-beta-depleted transplantation in children. Note on this clonotype: What it binds is unknown.

Study observations and caveats: Several hundred expanded graft clones reportedly were the source of alpha-beta T cells about two months after transplant. T cells produced anew were the main source of T-cell counts and diversity one year after transplant. The origin of high day-60 TCRbeta diversity in some patients lay in surviving recipient T cells and thymic progenitors.

The CDR3 has 12 residues. Germline V gives CDR1 SQVTM, CDR2 ANQGSEA. Trimming cost V 7 bases and J 8 bases; bases outside gene matches: 3. TCRbeta library construction was performed incorporating unique molecular identifiers. TCRdb reanalysed the PCR reads using MiXCR and keeps one entry per CDR3 protein. The table lists fewer than 750,000 distinct CDR3 sequences, roughly 30% of them singletons. V gene TRBV29-1 combines with J gene TRBJ2-1, with 12 bases matching TRBD1. The TCR sequence derives from a boy younger than two with Wiskott-Aldrich syndrome, due to receive a stem cell transplant. The sequences come from PBMCs, collected before TCRalphabeta/CD19-depleted stem cell transplant. In nucleotides, the CDR3 is TGCAGCGCCGGGACAGGGGGCGATGAGCAGTTCTTC. Translated: CSAGTGGDEQFF.